A selection of T cell receptor beta chains follows, all from one sample in a study of OX40 agonist ivuxolimab in advanced cancers. Clones were sequenced by immunoSEQ multiplex PCR, and TCRdb holds only the in-frame ones, with some missing. The sample records 80,000 to 85,000 clones, approximately 79% being singletons. The input for sequencing was CD4+ or CD8+ T cells sorted from blood, taken in a trial of the OX40 agonist ivuxolimab. The receptors derive from an adult with an advanced solid tumor such as melanoma, head and neck, liver or kidney cancer. CDR3s include the opening cysteine and the closing phenylalanine or tryptophan. A D gene is named only where the DNA matches it firmly. Only part of the rows carry a size: once, few, many, or a class if the clone is expanded.

D gene	V gene	CDR3 length	J gene	clone size	CDR3 protein	CDR3 DNA
TRBD2	TRBV4-3	16	TRBJ2-2	-	CASSQDHGGGTGELFF	TGCGCCAGCAGCCAAGATCATGGGGGGGGAACCGGGGAGCTGTTTTTT
-	TRBV30	14	TRBJ2-5	-	CAWSVVGFRETQYF	TGTGCCTGGAGTGTAGTAGGGTTTCGGGAGACCCAGTACTTC
-	TRBV9	17	TRBJ1-6	-	CASSLSSGVAANSPLHF	TGTGCCAGCAGCCTTTCCTCAGGGGTCGCGGCGAACTCACCCCTCCACTTT
-	TRBV27	15	TRBJ2-5	few	CASSFEGGGGETQYF	TGTGCCAGCAGTTTTGAGGGGGGAGGAGGAGAGACCCAGTACTTC
-	TRBV28	13	TRBJ1-3	-	CASSRGPGNTIYF	TGTGCCAGCAGCAGGGGTCCCGGAAACACCATATATTTT
-	TRBV5-6	14	TRBJ1-2	once	CASSIYGTFYGYTF	TGTGCCAGCAGCATATACGGGACGTTTTATGGCTACACCTTC
TRBD2	TRBV13	17	TRBJ2-1	once	CASRPRTSGSSYNKQFF	TGTGCCAGCAGACCCCGGACTAGCGGAAGCTCCTACAATAAGCAGTTCTTC
-	TRBV11-2	15	TRBJ2-7	-	CASGQAKGTPYEQYF	TGTGCCAGCGGCCAGGCGAAAGGCACCCCCTACGAGCAGTACTTC
-	TRBV11-2	15	TRBJ2-2	-	CASSSDLANTGELFF	TGTGCCAGCAGCTCGGACCTCGCGAACACCGGGGAGCTGTTTTTT
-	TRBV7-2	15	TRBJ1-6	-	CASSLLSLGNSPLHF	TGTGCCAGCAGCTTACTAAGCCTAGGTAATTCACCCCTCCACTTT
-	TRBV5-1	15	TRBJ2-1	-	CASSLSGSSYNEQFF	TGCGCCAGCAGCTTGAGTGGGAGCTCCTACAATGAGCAGTTCTTC
TRBD2	TRBV4-3	18	TRBJ2-3	-	CASSQDRGLAESTDTQYF	TGCGCCAGCAGCCAAGACCGAGGACTAGCGGAGAGCACAGATACGCAGTATTTT
-	TRBV28	13	TRBJ1-3	-	CASSLSFGNTIYF	TGTGCCAGCAGTTTGTCGTTTGGAAACACCATATATTTT
TRBD2	TRBV6-6	16	TRBJ2-5	-	CASSRTTSGGYETQYF	TGTGCCAGCAGCCGAACGACTAGCGGGGGGTATGAGACCCAGTACTTC
-	TRBV12-2	17	TRBJ2-5	-	CASRPGGAGGKQETQYF	TGTGCAAGTCGCCCAGGTGGAGCGGGAGGGAAACAAGAGACCCAGTACTTC
-	TRBV7-2	13	TRBJ1-1	-	CASSWSRDTEAFF	TGTGCCAGCAGCTGGTCCAGGGACACTGAAGCTTTCTTT
-	TRBV4-3	18	TRBJ2-3	-	CASSQALVLGMSTDTQYF	TGCGCCAGCAGCCAAGCGTTGGTTTTAGGGATGTCCACAGATACGCAGTATTTT
-	TRBV19	14	TRBJ1-2	few	CASSRGYPSYGYTF	TGTGCCAGTAGTCGAGGATATCCTAGCTATGGCTACACCTTC
-	TRBV11-2	11	TRBJ2-2	-	CASRNTGELFF	TGTGCCAGCAGGAACACCGGGGAGCTGTTTTTT
-	TRBV5-1	15	TRBJ1-1	-	CASTHQIQGNTEAFF	TGCGCCAGCACCCATCAAATACAGGGGAACACTGAAGCTTTCTTT
TRBD1	TRBV27	12	TRBJ1-2	-	CASSRQGFGYTF	TGTGCCAGCAGTAGACAGGGGTTTGGCTACACCTTC
TRBD1	TRBV4-1	18	TRBJ2-5	-	CASSPIRETGTGSETQYF	TGCGCCAGCAGCCCGATCCGGGAAACTGGGACAGGGTCGGAGACCCAGTACTTC
-	TRBV15	16	TRBJ1-2	-	CATSRDARGPGGGYTF	TGTGCCACCAGCCGGGACGCAAGGGGCCCTGGGGGGGGCTACACCTTC
-	TRBV11-2	13	TRBJ1-4	few	CASSLPPGEKLFF	TGTGCCAGCAGCTTACCCCCGGGGGAAAAACTGTTTTTT
-	TRBV4-2	19	TRBJ2-1	-	CASSVPRDFLGSHGYEQFF	TGTGCCAGCAGCGTTCCCAGGGATTTTCTTGGGTCCCATGGTTATGAGCAGTTCTTC
-	TRBV11-2	15	TRBJ1-3	-	CASSLVSVLGNTIYF	TGTGCCAGCAGCTTAGTTTCAGTCCTTGGAAACACCATATATTTT
-	TRBV29-1	14	TRBJ1-3	-	CSVDLGGSGNTIYF	TGCAGCGTTGATTTGGGGGGCTCTGGAAACACCATATATTTT
TRBD2	TRBV5-4	15	TRBJ2-5	-	CASSLTSGSGETQYF	TGTGCCAGCAGCTTGACTAGCGGGAGCGGAGAGACCCAGTACTTC
-	TRBV15	15	TRBJ1-4	-	CATSREGRTNEKLFF	TGTGCCACCAGCAGAGAGGGCAGAACTAATGAAAAACTGTTTTTT
TRBD1	TRBV6-5	14	TRBJ1-1	-	CASSYLRTGPEAFF	TGTGCCAGCAGTTACTTACGGACAGGCCCTGAAGCTTTCTTT
TRBD2	TRBV5-4	16	TRBJ2-3	-	CASSPVAGTSTDTQYF	TGTGCCAGCAGCCCGGTAGCGGGGACGAGCACAGATACGCAGTATTTT